This is a list of T cell receptor beta chains from one sample in a study of cytomegalovirus exposure and HLA in healthy donors. Generated by immunoSEQ multiplex PCR, the TCRdb table keeps only in-frame clones and is missing some. The profile covers 100,000 to 150,000 clones, with 75% to 85% appearing a single time and roughly 4.2% taken by the ten largest. Sequencing was carried out using PBMCs. The receptors were gathered from a woman in her 40s in good health and CMV-seronegative. Both conserved end residues are part of each CDR3. Each record gives: clone size, D gene, V gene, J gene, CDR3 DNA, CDR3 protein. A D gene is named only where the DNA matches it firmly. The listing skips clone size in some rows; elsewhere it reads once, few, many or a size class.

size: -
D: TRBD1
V: TRBV5-4
J: TRBJ1-2
DNA: TGTGCCAGCAGCTTGGCGGGGGACAGAAACTATGGCTACCCCTTC
CDR3: CASSLAGDRNYGYPF

size: -
D: TRBD2
V: TRBV9
J: TRBJ2-1
DNA: TGTGCCAGCAGCGAGGGACTAGCGGGGGCCAATGAGCAGTTCTTC
CDR3: CASSEGLAGANEQFF

size: few
D: TRBD1
V: TRBV9
J: TRBJ2-7
DNA: TGTGCCAGCAGTAACAGGGGGCGGAAGACCTGCGAGCAGTACTTC
CDR3: CASSNRGRKTCEQYF

size: -
D: TRBD2
V: TRBV7-9
J: TRBJ2-1
DNA: TGTGCCAGCACCCACCCGCTGGGGACTAGTTCTGTTGAGCAGTTCTTC
CDR3: CASTHPLGTSSVEQFF

size: -
D: TRBD1
V: TRBV27
J: TRBJ1-2
DNA: TGTGCCAGCAGTCCCGGACAGGCGGACCGCTATGGCTACACCTTC
CDR3: CASSPGQADRYGYTF

size: -
D: -
V: TRBV4-1
J: TRBJ1-6
DNA: TGCGCCAGCAGCCAAGGGGCAGGGCTGGGATCACCCCTCCACTTT
CDR3: CASSQGAGLGSPLHF

size: -
D: TRBD2
V: TRBV7-6
J: TRBJ2-1
DNA: TGTGCCAGCAGCATTAATCCCTCCGCTAGCGGGAAAAATGAGCAGTTCTTC
CDR3: CASSINPSASGKNEQFF

size: -
D: -
V: TRBV2
J: TRBJ2-7
DNA: TGTGCCAGCAGGTGGGGGCCATCCTACGAGCAGTACTTC
CDR3: CASRWGPSYEQYF

size: once
D: TRBD2
V: TRBV4-1
J: TRBJ2-1
DNA: TGCGCCAGCAGCCCACCCGGACTAGCGGGGGGACTCTACAATGAGCAGTTCTTC
CDR3: CASSPPGLAGGLYNEQFF

size: few
D: -
V: TRBV5-1
J: TRBJ1-4
DNA: TGCGCCAGCAGCCCAGGACACCGGAATGAAAAACTGTTTTTT
CDR3: CASSPGHRNEKLFF

size: -
D: TRBD2
V: TRBV2
J: TRBJ2-7
DNA: TGTGCCAGCAGCTTAGCGGGGGGCTCCTACGAGCAGTACTTC
CDR3: CASSLAGGSYEQYF

size: -
D: TRBD1
V: TRBV5-4
J: TRBJ1-3
DNA: TGTGCCAGCAGCGACAGGGGGCCAGTTACTGGAAACACCATATATTTT
CDR3: CASSDRGPVTGNTIYF

size: medium-sized
D: TRBD1
V: TRBV5-8
J: TRBJ2-7
DNA: TGTGCCAGCACCGCGGCCGTGAGGACAGGGCTCTCCTACGAGCAGTACTTC
CDR3: CASTAAVRTGLSYEQYF

size: -
D: -
V: TRBV15
J: TRBJ1-5
DNA: TGTGCCACCAGCAGAGACGGACAGAGCAATCAGCCCCAGCATTTT
CDR3: CATSRDGQSNQPQHF

size: -
D: TRBD1
V: TRBV15
J: TRBJ1-5
DNA: TGTGCCGCCAGCATATGGGACAGGGGCCAGCCCCAGCATTTT
CDR3: CAASIWDRGQPQHF

size: -
D: TRBD2
V: TRBV7-3
J: TRBJ2-5
DNA: TGTGCCAGCGCGTCGGGACTAGGAGAGACCCAGTACTTC
CDR3: CASASGLGETQYF

size: -
D: -
V: TRBV4-2
J: TRBJ1-3
DNA: TGTGCCAGCAGCCATTCTCCGGCGGTTGACGGAAACACCATATATTTT
CDR3: CASSHSPAVDGNTIYF